This T cell receptor beta chain was observed in a study of low-dose radiotherapy and immunotherapy resistance in tumors. Study-level background: Participants were given intravenous cyclophosphamide 200 mg/m2 every two weeks, one day before radiation and immunotherapy. Patients were on oral aspirin 300 mg taken daily for four cycles from cycle 1 day 1.

At least ten counts were recorded for this clonotype. In germline, CDR1 is SQVTM, CDR2 ANQGSEA. The CDR3 is 11 amino acids. J lost 12 bases, V lost 6 bases, and 8 bases had no gene match. Stated time point: before trial treatment. Low-dose radiotherapy and low-dose cyclophosphamide, together with aspirin, ipilimumab and nivolumab, were given to donors. Solid tumors that lacked tumor-infiltrating lymphocytes and were advanced were present in eligible patients. Priming of first-strand cDNA relied on TRAV- and TRBV-specific primers (covering alpha and beta chains). Amplification of TCRs used a constant-region primer and V-primer adapter for roughly 20 PCR cycles. One entry per CDR3 protein, called by TCRdb with MiXCR from the reads. The table lists 55,000 to 65,000 distinct CDR3 sequences, roughly 29% of them singletons, with roughly 6.5% in the top ten.

The starting material was PBMCs, obtained before treatment. This chain uses TRBV29-1 with TRBJ1-5, with 7 bases lining up with TRBD1. The clonotype comes from a male donor with rectosigmoid adenocarcinoma. CDR3 sequence: CSVETGVGQHF. The CDR3, as DNA: TGCAGCGTGGAAACAGGGGTAGGCCAGCATTTT.